This T cell receptor (beta chain) was documented in a study of T cells in Graves' hyperthyroidism and ophthalmopathy. Germline V lookup: CDR1 ENHRY, CDR2 SYGVKD. V was clipped by 6 bases and J by 4 bases; unmatched bases: 6. This CDR3 is 14 amino acids long. Amplification of TCR beta CDR3 regions was performed using RNA transcripts as template. The HTBI primer set was used in a first-round RT-PCR of the TCR CDR3. TCRdb re-called the multiplex PCR reads through MiXCR, storing one row per CDR3 protein. The sample records around 600,000 distinct CDR3 sequences, around 14% being singletons. This clonotype was seen a few times.

The receptor comes from a young woman with Graves' ophthalmopathy. The rearrangement links TRBV10-3 to TRBJ1-2; 9 positions agree with TRBD1. The sample was blood. The CDR3 reads CAISRGQGPYGYTF. In DNA form, the CDR3 reads TGTGCCATCAGCCGCGGACAGGGGCCCTATGGCTACACCTTC.